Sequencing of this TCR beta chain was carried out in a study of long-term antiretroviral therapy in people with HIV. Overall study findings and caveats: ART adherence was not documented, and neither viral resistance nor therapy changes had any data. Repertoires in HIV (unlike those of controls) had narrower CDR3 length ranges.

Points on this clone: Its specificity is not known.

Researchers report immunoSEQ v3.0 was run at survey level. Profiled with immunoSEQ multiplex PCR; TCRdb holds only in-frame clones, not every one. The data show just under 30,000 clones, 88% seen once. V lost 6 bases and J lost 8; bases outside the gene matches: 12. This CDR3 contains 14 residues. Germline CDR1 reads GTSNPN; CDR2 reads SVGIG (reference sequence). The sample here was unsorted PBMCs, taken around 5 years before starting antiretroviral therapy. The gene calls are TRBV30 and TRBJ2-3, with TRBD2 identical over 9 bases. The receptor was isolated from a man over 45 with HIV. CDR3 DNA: TGTGCCTGTAGCGGGACTAGCAATTTGGGTACGCAGTATTTT. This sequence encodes CACSGTSNLGTQYF.